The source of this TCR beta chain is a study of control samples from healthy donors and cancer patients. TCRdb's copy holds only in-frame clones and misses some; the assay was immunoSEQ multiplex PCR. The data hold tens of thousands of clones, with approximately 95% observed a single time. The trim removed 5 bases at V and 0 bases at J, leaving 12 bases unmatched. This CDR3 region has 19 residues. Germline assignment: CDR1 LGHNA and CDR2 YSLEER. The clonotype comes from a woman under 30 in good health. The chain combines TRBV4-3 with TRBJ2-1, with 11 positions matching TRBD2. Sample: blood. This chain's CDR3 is CASSVGLAGGPPSYNEQFF. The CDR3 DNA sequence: TGCGCCAGCAGCGTGGGGCTAGCGGGGGGTCCGCCCTCCTACAATGAGCAGTTCTTC.